A single sample is the source of the 32 T cell receptor beta chains below, sequenced in a study of vaccination and CD4 T cells after COVID-19. These receptors' targets are unknown. Treatment described: approximately 9-day PBMC culture with coronavirus spike peptide pools or control peptides (ViraFEST assay). The Oncomine TCR Beta short-read assay sequenced DNA from cultured CD4+ T cells. TCRdb reprocessed the PCR reads with MiXCR, giving one entry per CDR3 protein. The sample has fewer than 20,000 distinct CDR3 sequences; roughly 76% are singletons. The sample taken for sequencing was CD4+ T cells from blood, cultured in vitro. The origin of the receptors is a human donor who had recovered from COVID-19.

This rearrangement joins TRBV6-1 to TRBJ1-4; D gene uncertain. V was shortened by 6 bases and J by 0 bases, with 11 bases between the two germline ends. The CDR3 extends over 15 amino acids. Germline loops: CDR1 MNHNS, CDR2 SASEGT. CDR3 in amino acids: CASSRERATNEKLFF. The CDR3 DNA is TGTGCCAGCAGCCGGGAAAGGGCAACTAATGAAAAACTGTTTTTT.

The chain recombines TRBV6-1 with TRBJ2-7; D assignment may be TRBD1 or TRBD2 (5 bases each). Germline V lookup: CDR1 MNHNS, CDR2 SASEGT. Trimming cost V 6 bases and J 0 bases, with 9 bases left between them. The CDR3 consists of 13 residues. The CDR3 bases are TGTGCCAGCAGCCCCGGGGCCTCCTACGAGCAGTACTTC. Translating it yields CASSPGASYEQYF.

The gene calls are TRBV7-9 and TRBJ2-7; 11 bases are shared with TRBD2. Germline V lookup: CDR1 SEHNR, CDR2 FQNEAQ (reference sequence). Trimming at V came to 4 bases and at J to 0 bases, leaving 5 bases not matched to a gene. CDR3 length equals 16 residues. The CDR3 DNA sequence: TGTGCCAGCAGCTCTCCGGGACTAGCGGCCTCCTACGAGCAGTACTTC. Amino acid sequence: CASSSPGLAASYEQYF.

This clonotype has a handful of counts. The CDR3 bases are TGCAGTGCTTCCGTCAGGGTAGGGCAGGGCTACACCTTC. As protein: CSASVRVGQGYTF. The gene calls are TRBV20-1 and TRBJ1-2, with TRBD1 as a possible D gene (5 bases). Germline V gene data show CDR1 as DFQATT and CDR2 as SNEGSKA (reference sequence). With 5 bases removed from V and 8 bases from J, the gap between germline ends came to 18 bases. This CDR3 contains 13 residues.

The chain joins TRBV7-8 to TRBJ1-5; possibly TRBD1 for D (6 bases). Looked up from germline, CDR1 is SGHVS and CDR2 is FQNEAQ. This CDR3 contains 14 residues. Trimming removed 6 bases from V and 3 bases from J, with 12 bases in between. The CDR3 is CASRGRGYNQPQHF. The DNA for the CDR3 is TGTGCCAGCAGGGGCAGGGGTTACAATCAGCCCCAGCATTTT.

The chain links TRBV6-1 to TRBJ2-7; the D gene is possibly TRBD1 (6 bases). The length of the CDR3 is 14 residues. The V gene's germline CDR1 is MNHNS and CDR2 SASEGT. The V gene lost 7 bases and the J gene lost 1 base, with 14 bases spanning the gap. CDR3 in amino acids: CASTSEGGSYEQYF. In nucleotides, the CDR3 is TGTGCCAGCACCTCGGAAGGGGGATCCTACGAGCAGTACTTC.

This clonotype was counted only a few times. The genes are TRBV20-1 and TRBJ1-5, with D possibly being TRBD1 (6 bases). The CDR3 loop spans 14 amino acids. Trimming took off 7 bases at V and 0 bases at J, with 13 bases between the two ends. Germline values: CDR1 DFQATT, CDR2 SNEGSKA (reference sequence). In nucleotides, the CDR3 is TGCAGTGGCAACCAGGGGCATAGCAATCAGCCCCAGCATTTT. This encodes CSGNQGHSNQPQHF.

The chain links TRBV10-3 to TRBJ1-1; D perhaps matches TRBD1 (6 bases). Germline-derived CDR1 and CDR2 are ENHRY and SYGVKD. This CDR3 has 13 amino acids. The germline V and J ends were trimmed by 10 bases and 1 base, with 13 bases remaining between them. The CDR3: CANRRGENTEAFF. The CDR3 DNA sequence: TGTGCCAACCGAAGGGGGGAGAACACTGAAGCTTTCTTT.

This chain links TRBV2 with TRBJ2-2; tentative D call: TRBD2 (6 bases). V dropped 8 bases and J dropped 3 bases, with 16 bases sitting between them. Germline V gene data show CDR1 as SNHLY and CDR2 as FYNNEI. CDR3 length: 15 residues. The chain's CDR3 is CASSMAGSYTGELFF. The CDR3, as DNA: TGTGCCAGCTCTATGGCGGGATCGTACACCGGGGAGCTGTTTTTT.

In this sample, this clonotype turned up a few times. The chain links TRBV7-2 to TRBJ1-1; D gene uncertain. The CDR3 spans 13 residues. The germline V and J ends were trimmed by 4 bases and 6 bases, with 12 bases remaining between them. Germline CDR1 is SGHTA and CDR2 is FQGNSA. CDR3 sequence: CASSSGPAAEAFF. Here the CDR3 DNA reads TGTGCCAGCAGCTCCGGACCCGCCGCTGAAGCTTTCTTT. The variable domain in full, completed from reference TRBV7-2 and TRBJ1-1, reads GAGVSQSPSNKVTEKGKDVELRCDPISGHTALYWYRQSLGQGLEFLIYFQGNSAPDKSGLPSDRFSAERTGGSVSTLTIQRTQQEDSAVYLCASSSGPAAEAFFGQGTRLTVV.

V usage is TRBV4-3 and J usage is TRBJ2-3, with 15 bases identical to TRBD2. Germline trimming cut 1 base from V and 6 bases from J; bases unmatched to any gene: 5. The CDR3 totals 17 residues. CDR1 and CDR2 from the germline V gene are LGHNA and YSLEER. This CDR3 is CASSQGGGTSGRDTQYF. CDR3 sequence (DNA): TGCGCCAGCAGCCAAGGGGGGGGGACTAGCGGGAGGGATACGCAGTATTTT.

This clonotype was seen more than once but under ten times. The chain uses TRBV24-1 and TRBJ2-2; D call uncertain. The germline CDR1 and CDR2 sequences are KGHDR and SFDVKD. Trimming removed 9 bases at V and 4 bases at J, with 14 bases between. The CDR3 is 14 residues long. In nucleotides, the CDR3 is TGTGCCACCGAACCGACCTACCCCACCGGGGAGCTGTTTTTT. As protein: CATEPTYPTGELFF.

This clonotype was picked up a small number of times. The chain uses TRBV24-1 and TRBJ2-2, with D possibly TRBD2 on 5 matching bases. Germline CDR1 reads KGHDR; CDR2 reads SFDVKD. The CDR3 length is 13 residues. The V gene lost 9 bases and the J gene lost 0 bases, with 7 bases spanning the gap. The CDR3 reads CATFGTNTGELFF. CDR3 sequence (DNA): TGTGCCACCTTCGGGACGAACACCGGGGAGCTGTTTTTT.

This chain uses TRBV20-1 with TRBJ2-1; 8 bases map to TRBD2. Germline CDR1 DFQATT, CDR2 SNEGSKA (reference sequence). The CDR3 loop spans 13 amino acids. Trimming cost V 4 bases and J 8 bases; bases outside gene matches: 7. This CDR3 is CSATRTSPYEQFF. The CDR3 DNA follows: TGCAGTGCTACTCGGACTAGCCCCTATGAGCAGTTCTTC.

This chain uses TRBV28 with TRBJ1-5; 8 nucleotides agree with TRBD1. Germline CDR1 reads MDHEN; CDR2 reads SYDVKM. The CDR3 has 14 amino acids. J gave up 2 bases and V 9 bases, and 6 bases lay outside the gene matches. CDR3 residues: CASGQGAGNQPQHF. The CDR3 DNA sequence: TGTGCCAGTGGCCAGGGGGCTGGCAATCAGCCCCAGCATTTT.

The rearrangement joins TRBV21-1 to TRBJ2-3; the D call of TRBD1 is as the table states it, not checked on the DNA. TRBV21-1 is designated a pseudogene. The CDR3 is 13 residues long. The DNA for the CDR3 is TGTGCCAGCAGCAAACATAAGGGGGATACGCAGTATTTT. It specifies CASSKHKGDTQYF.

The chain has TRBV7-2 and TRBJ2-3, with 7 nucleotides matching TRBD2. Germline assignment: CDR1 SGHTA and CDR2 FQGNSA. J lost 2 bases, V lost 5 bases, and 10 bases had no gene match. The CDR3 has 16 residues. CDR3 in amino acids: CASSPREVGNTDTQYF. In DNA form, the CDR3 reads TGTGCCAGCAGCCCTCGGGAGGTCGGGAACACAGATACGCAGTATTTT.

The chain has TRBV12-3 or TRBV12-4 and TRBJ2-2; 10 nucleotides agree with TRBD2. V trimming: 6 bases; J trimming: 3 bases; junction bases outside the gene matches: 10. The CDR3 runs 17 residues. CDR3 residues: CASSGGGTSAHTGELFF. In DNA, the CDR3 is TGTGCCAGCAGCGGGGGCGGGACTAGCGCGCACACCGGGGAGCTGTTTTTT.

The J gene is TRBJ1-1, the V gene TRBV19; 7 bases line up with TRBD1. The ends lost 11 bases at V and 9 bases at J; junction bases unmatched: 21. The CDR3 has 15 amino acids. CDR1 is LNHDA and CDR2 is SQIVND in the germline V gene (reference sequence). The DNA of the CDR3 is TGTGCCGCCGGGACAAGGGGGCCCGCAAAGTACCAAGCTTTCTTT. Its translation is CAAGTRGPAKYQAFF.

This chain connects TRBV20-1 to TRBJ2-7; D unclear. The CDR3 sequence is 14 residues long. The V end lost 3 bases, the J end lost 0 bases, and 12 bases lay between the germline ends. In germline, CDR1 is DFQATT, CDR2 SNEGSKA (reference sequence). The CDR3 is CSARKGVRSYEQYF. DNA for the CDR3: TGCAGTGCTAGGAAGGGCGTTCGCTCCTACGAGCAGTACTTC.

The J gene is TRBJ2-7, the V gene TRBV6-2 or TRBV6-3, with 7 positions matching TRBD2. Trimming at V came to 5 bases and at J to 6 bases, leaving 7 bases not matched to a gene. Germline values: CDR1 MNHEY, CDR2 SVGEGT. The CDR3 extends over 13 amino acids. The CDR3 region is CASSTRTRREQYF. For the CDR3, the DNA is TGTGCCAGCAGTACCCGGACTAGACGCGAGCAGTACTTC.

This clonotype was found once. The chain combines TRBV2 with TRBJ1-5; TRBD1 matches 7 bases. The CDR3 runs 14 residues. The V and J ends lost 1 base and 6 bases, in that order; junction bases with no gene match: 3. The V gene's germline CDR1 is SNHLY and CDR2 FYNNEI. The CDR3 nucleotides read TGTGCCAGCAGTGAAGAACAGGGGATTCAGCCCCAGCATTTT. This sequence encodes CASSEEQGIQPQHF.

The J gene is TRBJ1-2, the V gene TRBV20-1; 7 nucleotides align to TRBD1. Germline loops: CDR1 DFQATT, CDR2 SNEGSKA (reference sequence). The trim removed 5 bases at V and 4 bases at J, leaving 7 bases unmatched. The CDR3 loop spans 13 amino acids. Here the CDR3 DNA reads TGCAGTGCTTCCCGGGACAGATCCTATGGCTACACCTTC. Its translation is CSASRDRSYGYTF.

The rearrangement uses TRBV20-1 and TRBJ1-5; a weak D match, TRBD1 (5 bases). Trimming removed 3 bases at V and 6 bases at J, with 9 bases between. Germline V gene data show CDR1 as DFQATT and CDR2 as SNEGSKA (reference sequence). This CDR3 is built from 12 residues. The CDR3 DNA reads as TGCAGTGCTAGTAGAGGGGCTCAGCCCCAGCATTTT. Translation gives CSASRGAQPQHF.

Points on this clonotype: At one end the junction does not follow the germline gene, possibly because of a read error. This chain uses TRBV20-1 with TRBJ1-4; TRBD1 matches at 11 bases. This CDR3 has 10 residues. CDR1 is DFQATT and CDR2 is SNEGSKA in the germline V gene (reference sequence). The CDR3 loop reads CRGAGDRGIF. The CDR3 nucleotides are TGCAGGGGGGCAGGGGACAGGGGGATTTTT.

The chain couples TRBV7-9 to TRBJ1-2; a weak D match, TRBD1 (5 bases). The CDR3 spans 17 residues. The V end was cut by 5 bases, the J end by 5 bases, with 24 bases between. Looked up from germline, CDR1 is SEHNR and CDR2 is FQNEAQ (reference sequence). CDR3: CASSLPDKRGLPYGYTF. The CDR3 DNA reads TGTGCCAGCAGCCTACCGGACAAGAGGGGACTCCCATATGGCTACACCTTC.

CDR3 sequence: CASSLGTAFSGANVLTF. CDR3 DNA sequence: TGTGCCAGCAGCTTAGGGACAGCTTTCTCTGGGGCCAACGTCCTGACTTTC. This chain connects TRBV5-4 to TRBJ2-6, with 7 bases lining up with TRBD1. The trim removed 2 bases at V and 0 bases at J, leaving 5 bases unmatched. The CDR3 is 17 residues long. CDR1 is SGHNT and CDR2 is YYREEE in the germline V gene (reference sequence).

The chain uses TRBV27 and TRBJ2-2, with no clear D. The CDR3 is made up of 11 amino acids. Deletions cut 5 bases from V and 15 bases from J, with 13 bases between. Germline CDR1 MNHEY, CDR2 SMNVEV (reference sequence). The CDR3 nucleotides read TGTGCCAGCAGTAGGGCAGAACGGGTGTTTTTT. It encodes CASSRAERVFF.

This clonotype was observed a few times. This chain links TRBV15 with TRBJ2-7, with D unresolved. The CDR3 runs to 16 residues. The V gene lost 0 bases and the J gene lost 5 bases, with 17 bases spanning the gap. Germline V gives CDR1 LNHNV, CDR2 YYDKDF (reference sequence). This chain's CDR3 is CATSRDMARLENEQYF. In DNA, the CDR3 is TGTGCCACCAGCAGAGATATGGCTAGATTAGAGAACGAGCAGTACTTC.

This chain uses TRBV19 with TRBJ1-1; the D is unclear. V was clipped by 6 bases and J by 2 bases, with 4 bases between them. CDR1 LNHDA and CDR2 SQIVND come from the germline V gene (reference sequence). This CDR3 region has 11 residues. CDR3 nucleotides: TGTGCCAGTAGGGGAAACACTGAAGCTTTCTTT. This codes for CASRGNTEAFF.

The CDR3: CATSRVDGRPPDTQYF. CDR3 bases: TGTGCCACCAGCAGAGTGGACGGGAGGCCCCCAGATACGCAGTATTTT. The chain recombines TRBV15 with TRBJ2-3; 7 bases agree with TRBD2. Per germline, CDR1 LNHNV and CDR2 YYDKDF (reference sequence). Trimming at V came to 1 base and at J to 4 bases, leaving 8 bases not matched to a gene. The CDR3 has 16 residues. The full variable domain, completed using reference TRBV15 and TRBJ2-3, is DAMVIQNPRYQVTQFGKPVTLSCSQTLNHNVMYWYQQKSSQAPKLLFHYYDKDFNNEADTPDNFQSRRPNTSFCFLDIRSPGLGDTAMYLCATSRVDGRPPDTQYFGPGTRLTVL.

This chain joins TRBV7-3 and TRBJ1-5; 7 bases align to TRBD1. Losses at the gene ends were 0 bases for V and 5 bases for J; bases not matched to a gene: 4. From germline, CDR1 is SGHTA and CDR2 FQGTGA. The CDR3 has 15 residues. The DNA of the CDR3 is TGTGCCAGCAGCTTAACAGGGGGCTTGGATCAGCCCCAGCATTTT. It translates to CASSLTGGLDQPQHF. Supplemented by reference TRBV7-3 and TRBJ1-5, the full variable domain reads GAGVSQTPSNKVTEKGKYVELRCDPISGHTALYWYRQSLGQGPEFLIYFQGTGAADDSGLPNDRFFAVRPEGSVSTLKIQRTERGDSAVYLCASSLTGGLDQPQHFGDGTRLSIL.